These 23 T cell receptor beta chains came from one sample sequenced in a study of T-cell memory formation after mild COVID-19. TCRdb re-analysed the 5' RACE reads in MiXCR, keeping a single row per CDR3 protein. This table has about 470,000 distinct CDR3 sequences, 25% appearing once. The sequencing input was PBMCs or a T cell subset sorted from them (not recorded which). The source of these receptors is an adult woman who had mild COVID-19 (a few samples of this study predate the infection). Cell type and time point are not known.

This clonotype was detected a few times. The CDR3 DNA sequence: TGTGCCAGCAGTTACTCGACTCATACGGGGGGCCCCTACAATGAGCAGTTCTTC. Its translation: CASSYSTHTGGPYNEQFF. The chain employs TRBV6-5 and TRBJ2-1, with D perhaps matching TRBD2 (7 bases). Per germline, CDR1 MNHEY and CDR2 SVGAGI. Trimming took off 0 bases at V and 2 bases at J, with 17 bases between the two ends. The CDR3 totals 18 residues.

The chain recombines TRBV5-1 with TRBJ2-5, with D maybe TRBD2 (7 bases). Germline CDR1 is SGHRS and CDR2 is YFSETQ. Trimming took off 5 bases at V and 4 bases at J, with 12 bases between the two ends. This CDR3 comprises 13 residues. The CDR3 coding sequence is TGCGCCAGCAGACGGGGGGCCGGAGAGACCCAGTACTTC. Protein sequence: CASRRGAGETQYF.

The J gene is TRBJ1-1, the V gene TRBV5-1; 9 nucleotides match TRBD1. From germline, CDR1 is SGHRS and CDR2 YFSETQ. The CDR3 spans 16 residues. The V and J ends lost 4 bases and 0 bases, in that order; junction bases with no gene match: 7. The CDR3 is CASSGWDRDMNTEAFF. CDR3 nucleotide sequence: TGCGCCAGCAGCGGATGGGACAGGGACATGAACACTGAAGCTTTCTTT.

This clonotype showed up just a few times. The chain is built from TRBV30 and TRBJ2-1; 7 bases match TRBD2. The junction had 6 bases not matched to a gene; V was cut back by 2 bases and J by 8 bases. The CDR3 covers 13 residues. Germline CDR1 GTSNPN, CDR2 SVGIG (reference sequence). CDR3 loop: CAWSRGRAYEQFF. In nucleotides, the CDR3 is TGTGCCTGGAGTCGGGGGAGGGCGTATGAGCAGTTCTTC.

In this sample, this clonotype turned up a few times. CDR3 in amino acids: CASSPPEGPRNTEAFF. The CDR3 DNA is TGTGCCAGCAGCCCCCCCGAAGGCCCGAGGAACACTGAAGCTTTCTTT. The chain recombines TRBV7-9 with TRBJ1-1; the D is unclear. V was trimmed by 5 bases and J by 1 base, leaving 17 bases between them. Germline V gene lookup returns CDR1 SEHNR and CDR2 FQNEAQ (reference sequence). The CDR3 consists of 16 residues.

This clonotype has just a few counts. The rearrangement uses TRBV9 and TRBJ2-6, with D tentatively TRBD2 (5 bases). This CDR3 contains 15 residues. CDR1 and CDR2 (germline): SGDLS, YYNGEE. The V gene lost 0 bases and the J gene lost 1 base, with 5 bases spanning the gap. CDR3: CASSVAGSGANVLTF. Here the CDR3 DNA reads TGTGCCAGCAGCGTAGCGGGGTCTGGGGCCAACGTCCTGACTTTC.

The genes are TRBV11-2 and TRBJ2-5; 10 bases are shared with TRBD2. The junction had 7 bases not matched to a gene; V was cut back by 1 base and J by 5 bases. The CDR3 is 16 residues long. Per the germline V gene, CDR1 is SGHAT and CDR2 is FQNNGV. This chain's CDR3 is CASSLGLAGAGETQYF. The CDR3 DNA sequence: TGTGCCAGCAGCTTAGGGCTAGCGGGAGCGGGGGAGACCCAGTACTTC.

V is TRBV4-1 and J is TRBJ2-3, with D perhaps matching TRBD2 (6 bases). Trimming removed 3 bases at V and 9 bases at J, with 22 bases between. Germline V gene data show CDR1 as MGHRA and CDR2 as YSYEKL. CDR3 length: 16 amino acids. The CDR3 DNA is TGCGCCAGCAGCCAGGCTGGGGGGAACCGGGCAAACACGCAGTATTTT. This gives the protein CASSQAGGNRANTQYF.

The chain uses TRBV7-2 and TRBJ1-2, with D unresolved. The CDR3 sequence is 12 residues long. With 4 bases removed from V and 4 bases from J, the gap between germline ends came to 7 bases. Germline V CDR1 and CDR2: SGHTA, FQGNSA. CDR3 sequence: CASSWQRYGYTF. The CDR3 coding sequence is TGTGCCAGCAGCTGGCAGCGCTATGGCTACACCTTC.

V gene TRBV7-3 combines with J gene TRBJ2-5; possibly TRBD2 for D (7 bases). Germline CDR1 is SGHTA and CDR2 is FQGTGA. V shed 5 bases and J shed 5 bases, with 9 bases lying between them. This CDR3 spans 12 amino acids. The CDR3 protein is CASSKGGETQYF. The CDR3 DNA reads as TGTGCCAGCAGCAAGGGGGGGGAGACCCAGTACTTC.

The J gene is TRBJ1-2, the V gene TRBV21-1. TRBV21-1 is an annotated pseudogene. The CDR3 runs 12 residues. The CDR3 here is CASRPSIDGYTF. CDR3 bases: TGTGCCAGCAGGCCCTCAATCGATGGCTACACCTTC.

The chain recombines TRBV12-3 or TRBV12-4 with TRBJ1-5; D remains unclear. Trimming left V 6 bases short and J 7 bases short, with 16 bases between. This CDR3 spans 14 amino acids. CDR3 region: CASSSGVAGQPQHF. In nucleotides, the CDR3 is TGTGCCAGCAGCTCCGGGGTGGCGGGACAGCCCCAGCATTTT.

The chain joins TRBV29-1 to TRBJ2-1, with 7 nucleotides matching TRBD2. After removal of 3 bases from V and 9 bases from J, the junction contained 11 bases not matched to a gene. The CDR3 totals 14 residues. Germline CDR1 SQVTM, CDR2 ANQGSEA. The CDR3 protein is CSVDMAGLGGEQFF. In nucleotides, the CDR3 is TGCAGCGTTGATATGGCCGGACTAGGTGGTGAGCAGTTCTTC.

In this sample, this clonotype turned up many times. The rearrangement uses TRBV2 and TRBJ2-1, with 11 bases aligning to TRBD2. V lost 3 bases, J lost 14 bases, and 6 bases stayed unmatched. Germline loops: CDR1 SNHLY, CDR2 FYNNEI. The CDR3 loop spans 13 amino acids. Here the CDR3 reads CASSEDSGRGKFF. CDR3 in DNA: TGTGCCAGCAGTGAGGATAGCGGGAGGGGCAAGTTCTTC. The full variable domain, rest sourced from reference TRBV2 and TRBJ2-1, is EPEVTQTPSHQVTQMGQEVILRCVPISNHLYFYWYRQILGQKVEFLVSFYNNEISEKSEIFDDQFSVERPDGSNFTLKIRSTKLEDSAMYFCASSEDSGRGKFFGPGTRLTVL.

The CDR3 DNA reads TGTGCCAGCAGGAAAGACCGACGTATCCAAGAGACCCAGTACTTC. This translates into CASRKDRRIQETQYF. The V and J genes are TRBV6-5 and TRBJ2-5; D not resolved. The CDR3 runs 15 residues. The V gene lost 6 bases and the J gene lost 1 base, with 15 bases spanning the gap. Germline V gene data show CDR1 as MNHEY and CDR2 as SVGAGI.

The sample holds a few counts of this clonotype. The V and J genes are TRBV5-4 and TRBJ2-7, with 12 nucleotides matching TRBD2. CDR3 length equals 15 residues. The germline CDR1 and CDR2 sequences are SGHNT and YYREEE (reference sequence). J was trimmed by 4 bases and V by 0 bases; bases with no gene match: 2. CDR3 residues: CASSLEGTSGYEQYF. DNA of the CDR3: TGTGCCAGCAGCTTGGAGGGGACTAGCGGGTACGAGCAGTACTTC.

In this sample, this clonotype turned up a few times. The rearrangement uses TRBV5-6 and TRBJ2-5; 7 nucleotides align to TRBD1. V gave up 3 bases and J gave up 6 bases; unmatched junction bases: 5. CDR3 length: 13 residues. CDR1 is SGHDT and CDR2 is YYEEEE in the germline V gene. The CDR3 nucleotides read TGTGCCAGCAGCTCGACAGGGATGCAGACCCAGTACTTC. As protein: CASSSTGMQTQYF. The entire variable domain, with the rest obtained from reference TRBV5-6 and TRBJ2-5, is as follows: DAGVTQSPTHLIKTRGQQVTLRCSPKSGHDTVSWYQQALGQGPQFIFQYYEEEERQRGNFPDRFSGHQFPNYSSELNVNALLLGDSALYLCASSSTGMQTQYFGPGTRLLVL.

V gene TRBV7-2 combines with J gene TRBJ2-3; the match to TRBD2 covers 12 bases. CDR1 SGHTA and CDR2 FQGNSA come from the germline V gene. The CDR3 is 16 amino acids. V was pared by 5 bases and J by 5 bases, with 8 bases of the junction left unmatched. CDR3: CASSHRLAGARDTQYF. The CDR3, as DNA: TGTGCCAGCAGCCACCGACTAGCGGGGGCGAGAGATACGCAGTATTTT. The whole variable domain, remainder taken from reference TRBV7-2 and TRBJ2-3, is GAGVSQSPSNKVTEKGKDVELRCDPISGHTALYWYRQSLGQGLEFLIYFQGNSAPDKSGLPSDRFSAERTGGSVSTLTIQRTQQEDSAVYLCASSHRLAGARDTQYFGPGTRLTVL.

The chain couples TRBV15 to TRBJ1-5; no firm D call. This CDR3 contains 16 residues. The germline V and J ends were trimmed by 0 bases and 7 bases, with 16 bases remaining between them. Germline CDR1 is LNHNV and CDR2 is YYDKDF (reference sequence). CDR3 bases: TGTGCCACCAGCAGAGATCGGAACGGGCCTCGGCAGCCCCAGCATTTT. It is translated as CATSRDRNGPRQPQHF.

This clonotype turned up a few times. This chain uses TRBV12-3 or TRBV12-4 with TRBJ2-2; D not certain. CDR3 length: 13 residues. V was trimmed by 3 bases and J by 5 bases, leaving 7 bases between them. The CDR3 spells CASSFPPTGELFF. DNA of the CDR3: TGTGCCAGCAGTTTTCCGCCGACCGGGGAGCTGTTTTTT.

This clonotype has ten or more counts. The rearrangement uses TRBV5-1 and TRBJ1-6; D unresolved. Germline V CDR1 and CDR2: SGHRS, YFSETQ. The CDR3 has 14 residues. Trimming left V 1 base short and J 9 bases short, with 11 bases between. Here the CDR3 DNA reads TGCGCCAGCAGCTTGAGCAGTGGGAGTTCACCCCTCCACTTT. Translating it yields CASSLSSGSSPLHF.

In this sample, this clonotype turned up a few times. The chain joins TRBV3-1 to TRBJ1-1, with D possibly matching TRBD1 (5 bases). Germline V gene lookup returns CDR1 LGHDT and CDR2 YNNKEL (reference sequence). V lost 6 bases and J lost 4, with 21 bases in between. The CDR3 loop spans 16 amino acids. CDR3 sequence: CASSAIQNYGGTEAFF. Written as DNA, the CDR3 is TGTGCCAGCAGTGCTATCCAAAATTACGGGGGCACTGAAGCTTTCTTT.

This clonotype was detected ten times or more. The chain links TRBV5-1 to TRBJ2-5; TRBD1 aligns across 9 bases. V was pared by 4 bases and J by 2 bases, with 3 bases of the junction left unmatched. Looked up from germline, CDR1 is SGHRS and CDR2 is YFSETQ. The CDR3 consists of 14 residues. CDR3 nucleotides: TGCGCCAGCAGCGTGGGACAGGGACAAGAGACCCAGTACTTC. Protein product: CASSVGQGQETQYF.